These 5 T cell receptor beta chains share one sample of origin, sequenced in a study of blood T cell repertoires in COVID-19. Generated by immunoSEQ multiplex PCR, the TCRdb table keeps only in-frame clones and is missing some. The table lists 200,000 to 300,000 clones, 80% to 90% of them singletons, with about 2.1% in the top ten. Specimen: peripheral blood. These receptors came from a man aged 25-45 years with active or convalescent COVID-19.

The V gene is TRBV6-5, the J gene TRBJ2-3, with D tentatively TRBD2 (6 bases). Germline lookup yields CDR1 MNHEY and CDR2 SVGAGI. This CDR3 region has 14 residues. Trimming stripped 6 bases from V and 6 bases from J, with 16 bases between. This CDR3 is CASRLLVGGDTQYF. In DNA form, the CDR3 reads TGTGCCAGCAGACTTTTAGTGGGAGGCGATACGCAGTATTTT.

The chain combines TRBV5-1 with TRBJ2-5; a weak D match, TRBD2 (5 bases). Germline V gene sequence: CDR1 SGHRS, CDR2 YFSETQ. V was trimmed by 0 bases and J by 5 bases, leaving 14 bases between them. This CDR3 spans 15 amino acids. This CDR3 is CASSLAAVGGETQYF. CDR3 sequence (DNA): TGCGCCAGCAGCTTGGCGGCCGTCGGCGGGGAGACCCAGTACTTC.

This clone has only one observation. The chain employs TRBV15 and TRBJ2-7; D perhaps matches TRBD2 (5 bases). In germline, CDR1 is LNHNV, CDR2 YYDKDF (reference sequence). V shed 6 bases and J shed 2 bases, with 14 bases lying between them. This CDR3 contains 14 residues. The CDR3 nucleotides read TGTGCCACCAGTCTGGTGGAGGCAGCCTACGAGCAGTACTTC. Its translation is CATSLVEAAYEQYF.

The chain uses TRBV12-3 or TRBV12-4 and TRBJ1-4; D ambiguous. CDR3 length: 13 amino acids. Trimming took 5 bases from V and 5 from J, leaving 9 bases between them. This CDR3 reads CASSQMANEKLFF. CDR3 bases: TGTGCCAGCAGTCAGATGGCCAATGAAAAACTGTTTTTT.

The rearrangement links TRBV5-1 to TRBJ2-7; TRBD1 matches 8 bases. The CDR3 loop spans 15 amino acids. With 3 bases clipped from V and 4 bases from J, the junction kept 9 bases outside the gene matches. Germline V gives CDR1 SGHRS, CDR2 YFSETQ. In DNA form, the CDR3 reads TGCGCCAGCAGCTCGGAGACAGGGGCTCCTTACGAGCAGTACTTC. This codes for CASSSETGAPYEQYF.